This T cell receptor beta chain was sequenced during a study of T cell clonotyping in hematopoietic cell transplantation. Study-level information: Pretransplant recipient samples were taken after cytoreduction.

Whole-study findings and limits: Recipient TCR diversity dropped after transplant; expanded clonotypes rose from day 30 to 180.

The method was immunoSEQ multiplex PCR; TCRdb's version includes in-frame clones alone and lacks a portion of them. Of roughly 49,000 clones detected, more than 75% appear once; the ten largest clones hold 5.9%. Described time point: recipient sample about 28 days before transplant, after cytoreduction. CDR1 and CDR2 from the germline V gene are MNHEY and SMNVEV (reference sequence). V was clipped by 6 bases and J by 5 bases; unmatched bases: 14. This CDR3 comprises 16 residues. This clone is a singleton in its sample. What it recognizes is unknown. The chain carries TRBV27 and TRBJ2-7; 9 nucleotides match TRBD1. The source is a man aged 55 to 69 with biphenotypic leukemia. Some clones in this sample may be carry-over from other donors' samples. The sequences come from peripheral blood mononuclear cells, collected before stem cell transplant. CDR3 coding DNA: TGTGCCAGCAGCCCTGCCTTCGGACAGGGGAGGCACGAGCAGTACTTC. Its translation is CASSPAFGQGRHEQYF.